The clone carrying this T cell receptor (beta chain) was seen repeatedly, ten times or more. Its cognate antigen is unknown. The source of the sample is a study of T cells in Graves' hyperthyroidism and ophthalmopathy. TCR beta CDR3 regions were amplified from RNA transcripts. The TCR CDR3 first-round RT-PCR relied on the HTBI primer set. TCRdb redid the calling of the multiplex PCR reads with MiXCR, one entry per CDR3 protein. The repertoire includes around 600,000 distinct CDR3 sequences, 45% of them detected once, and less than 9% sits in the top ten. The CDR3 runs 15 residues. Germline CDR1 and CDR2: LNHNV and YYDKDF (reference sequence). V lost 4 bases to trimming and J lost 2 bases; unmatched junction nucleotides: 7. Study results and caveats: Blood also held most thyroid clonotypes expanded beyond 0.001.

The sequence was collected from an adult man with Graves' disease, either hyperthyroidism or ophthalmopathy (not recorded which). The specimen was peripheral blood or thyroid tissue (not recorded which). The chain employs TRBV15 and TRBJ1-1; the match to TRBD1 covers 7 bases. The CDR3 region is CATSKGRQGNTEAFF. The DNA for the CDR3 is TGTGCCACCAGCAAGGGTCGACAGGGCAACACTGAAGCTTTCTTT.